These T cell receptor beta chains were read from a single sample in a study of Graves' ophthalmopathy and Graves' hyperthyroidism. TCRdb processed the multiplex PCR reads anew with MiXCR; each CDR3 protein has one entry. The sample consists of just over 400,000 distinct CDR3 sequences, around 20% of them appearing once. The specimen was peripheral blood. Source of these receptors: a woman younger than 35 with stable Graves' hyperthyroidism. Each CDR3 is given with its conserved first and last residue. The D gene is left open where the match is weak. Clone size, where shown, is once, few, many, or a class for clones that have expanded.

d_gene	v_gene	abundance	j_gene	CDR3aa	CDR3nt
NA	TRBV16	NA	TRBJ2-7	CASSQGQQSSYEQYF	TGTGCCAGCAGCCAAGGACAGCAAAGCTCCTACGAGCAGTACTTC
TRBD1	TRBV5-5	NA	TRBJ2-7	CASNLQGSYEQYF	TGTGCCAGCAACCTACAGGGGAGCTACGAGCAGTACTTC
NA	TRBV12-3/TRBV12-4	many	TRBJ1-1	CASSPQENTEAFF	TGTGCCAGTTCCCCCCAGGAGAACACTGAAGCTTTCTTT
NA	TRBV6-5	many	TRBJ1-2	CASSYSDLGTAYGYTF	TGTGCCAGCAGTTACTCGGACCTCGGGACGGCTTATGGCTACACCTTC
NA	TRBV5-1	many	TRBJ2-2	CASSLPGADTGELFF	TGCGCCAGCAGCTTGCCGGGGGCGGACACCGGGGAGCTGTTTTTT
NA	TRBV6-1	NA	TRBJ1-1	CASTSGDGNTEAFF	TGTGCCAGCACCTCCGGGGACGGGAACACTGAAGCTTTCTTT
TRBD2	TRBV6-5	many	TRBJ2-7	CASSYSMLAGIPYEQYF	TGTGCCAGCAGTTACTCGATGTTAGCGGGAATCCCATACGAGCAGTACTTC
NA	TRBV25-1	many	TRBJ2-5	CASSDRFDILGTQYF	TGTGCCAGCAGTGACCGTTTCGACATTCTTGGGACCCAGTACTTC
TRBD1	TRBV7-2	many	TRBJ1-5	CASSLAPGDRSFSNQPQHF	TGTGCCAGCAGCTTAGCACCGGGGGACAGGAGTTTTAGCAATCAGCCCCAGCATTTT
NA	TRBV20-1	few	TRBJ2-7	CSAPRSYEQYF	TGCAGTGCGCCCAGGAGTTACGAGCAGTACTTC
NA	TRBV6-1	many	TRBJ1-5	CASSEIRNQPQHF	TGTGCCAGCAGTGAAATCCGGAATCAGCCCCAGCATTTT
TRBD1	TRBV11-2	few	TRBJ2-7	CASSLDPTGGEQYF	TGTGCCAGCAGCTTAGACCCTACAGGGGGCGAGCAGTACTTC
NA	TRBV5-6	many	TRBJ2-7	CASSLSRYEQYF	TGTGCCAGCAGCTTGTCCCGCTACGAGCAGTACTTC
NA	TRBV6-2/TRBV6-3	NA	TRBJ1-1	CASSYSPERDWGNTEAFF	TGTGCCAGCAGTTACTCGCCCGAGCGTGATTGGGGAAACACTGAAGCTTTCTTT
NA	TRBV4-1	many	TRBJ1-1	CASRPVSMNTEAFF	TGCGCCAGCAGGCCAGTAAGCATGAACACTGAAGCTTTCTTT
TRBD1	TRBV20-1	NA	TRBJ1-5	CSASPGQGIQPQHF	TGCAGTGCTTCTCCGGGACAGGGGATACAGCCCCAGCATTTT
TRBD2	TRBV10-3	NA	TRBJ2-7	CATTSGRARYEQYF	TGTGCCACCACTAGCGGGAGGGCCAGGTACGAGCAGTACTTC
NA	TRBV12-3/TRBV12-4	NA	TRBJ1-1	CASSSRWDGTEAFF	TGTGCCAGCAGCTCACGTTGGGATGGCACTGAAGCTTTCTTT
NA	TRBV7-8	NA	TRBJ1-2	CASSTRTGPGARYGYTF	TGTGCCAGCAGCACCAGAACCGGGCCGGGGGCGCGCTATGGCTACACCTTC
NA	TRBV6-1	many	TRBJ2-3	CASSRLSTDTQYF	TGTGCCAGCAGTCGACTAAGCACAGATACGCAGTATTTT
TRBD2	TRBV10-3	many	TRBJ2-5	CAISGGGSLQETQYF	TGTGCCATCAGTGGGGGCGGGAGCCTCCAAGAGACCCAGTACTTC
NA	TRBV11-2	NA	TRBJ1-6	CASSLGAGAGNSPLHF	TGTGCCAGCAGCTTAGGGGCCGGCGCAGGGAATTCACCCCTCCACTTT
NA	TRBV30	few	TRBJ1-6	CACRPTGGSPLHF	TGTGCCTGCCGACCCACTGGGGGATCACCCCTCCACTTT